Shown below are 23 T cell receptor beta chains from a single sample sequenced in a study of blood T cells in healthy people across ages. Primed by a sample-barcoded 5' primer and a J-beta primer mix, a second PCR proceeded for roughly 7 to 11 cycles. TCRdb analysed the 5' RACE reads with MiXCR anew, one entry per CDR3 protein. There are about 580,000 distinct CDR3 sequences in the sample; around half occur only once, and 20% to 25% lies in the top ten. Source material: blood. The receptors stem from a man aged 80 or over in good health.

A single count supports this clonotype. The rearrangement joins TRBV20-1 to TRBJ2-1; D may be TRBD2 (7 bases). The DNA end is a closer match to TRBJ2-7, so the J assignment may be wrong. CDR3 length: 14 residues. Germline-derived CDR1 and CDR2 are DFQATT and SNEGSKA (reference sequence). The CDR3: CSTGLGPLGGEQYF. In DNA form, the CDR3 reads TGCAGTACAGGGCTGGGTCCCCTCGGGGGGGAGCAGTACTTC.

CDR3 loop: CASSLQASSYEQYF. The CDR3 DNA reads TGTGCCAGCAGCCTACAGGCAAGCTCCTACGAGCAGTACTTC. V usage is TRBV7-3 and J usage is TRBJ2-7; the D gene is possibly TRBD1 (5 bases). There are 14 residues in the CDR3. The V end lost 5 bases, the J end lost 0 bases, and 11 bases lay between the germline ends. CDR1 and CDR2 from the germline V gene are SGHTA and FQGTGA.

This rearrangement joins TRBV7-2 to TRBJ2-3, with 9 bases matching TRBD1. Unmatched junction bases numbered 11, after V lost 4 bases and J lost 0 bases. The CDR3 contains 18 residues. The germline V gene encodes CDR1 SGHTA and CDR2 FQGNSA. CDR3: CASSSSRGQGTSTDTQYF. CDR3 DNA: TGTGCCAGCAGCTCCTCCCGAGGACAGGGGACCAGCACAGATACGCAGTATTTT.

V usage is TRBV29-1 and J usage is TRBJ2-2; 9 bases map to TRBD1. Germline V CDR1 and CDR2: SQVTM, ANQGSEA. J lost 5 bases, V lost 6 bases, and 4 bases had no gene match. This CDR3 is built from 13 residues. The DNA for the CDR3 is TGCAGCGTCGCAGACAGGGGGACCGGGGAGCTGTTTTTT. Amino acid sequence: CSVADRGTGELFF.

This clonotype was seen a handful of times. The chain joins TRBV7-2 to TRBJ1-2; 11 nucleotides agree with TRBD1. V trimming: 5 bases; J trimming: 8 bases; junction bases outside the gene matches: 10. This CDR3 contains 15 residues. The germline V gene encodes CDR1 SGHTA and CDR2 FQGNSA. The CDR3 loop is CASSLGTGGRGGYTF. The CDR3 bases are TGTGCCAGCAGCCTCGGGACAGGGGGGCGAGGGGGCTACACCTTC.

The genes are TRBV18 and TRBJ2-3; D is undetermined. The CDR3 has 13 residues. CDR1 is KGHSH and CDR2 is LQKENI in the germline V gene. Trimming pared 8 bases from V and 4 bases from J, leaving 13 bases between. The CDR3, as DNA: TGTGCCAGCGCTTGGAGTATTGCAGATACGCAGTATTTT. It specifies CASAWSIADTQYF.

This clonotype was detected many times. V gene TRBV6-1 combines with J gene TRBJ2-1, with 10 nucleotides matching TRBD2. This CDR3 spans 19 amino acids. From germline, CDR1 is MNHNS and CDR2 SASEGT. V lost 5 bases to trimming and J lost 0 bases; unmatched junction nucleotides: 13. The CDR3 sequence is CASSPQASGRIRSYNEQFF. CDR3 DNA sequence: TGTGCCAGCAGTCCTCAGGCTAGCGGGAGAATTCGCTCCTACAATGAGCAGTTCTTC.

J is TRBJ2-3 and V is TRBV24-1; tentative D call: TRBD2 (6 bases). Germline V CDR1 and CDR2: KGHDR, SFDVKD. This CDR3 is 16 amino acids long. V was shortened by 2 bases and J by 2 bases, with 13 bases between the two germline ends. The CDR3 nucleotides are TGTGCCACCAGTGATTCTACGCGGGGCTACACAGATACGCAGTATTTT. Its translation is CATSDSTRGYTDTQYF.

This clonotype has only a few counts. This chain connects TRBV6-2 or TRBV6-3 to TRBJ2-7; possibly TRBD1 for D (5 bases). CDR3 length: 12 amino acids. Germline-derived CDR1 and CDR2 are MNHEY and SVGEGT. Deletions cut 5 bases from V and 4 bases from J, with 9 bases between. CDR3 residues: CASSPDRYEQYF. As DNA, the CDR3 is TGTGCCAGCAGTCCCGACAGATACGAGCAGTACTTC.

The chain links TRBV2 to TRBJ2-7; 7 nucleotides match TRBD1. There are 16 residues in the CDR3. V dropped 6 bases and J dropped 4; count of bases not matched to a gene: 15. The germline CDR1 and CDR2 sequences are SNHLY and FYNNEI. The CDR3 bases are TGTGCCAGCAGGCCCCTGACCGGGACAGAAGGTTACGAGCAGTACTTC. This gives the protein CASRPLTGTEGYEQYF.

This clonotype was observed a handful of times. This chain connects TRBV6-6 to TRBJ1-3; the D is unclear. V was clipped by 1 base and J by 0 bases, with 4 bases between them. This CDR3 comprises 14 residues. CDR1 and CDR2 (germline): MNHNY, SVGAGI (reference sequence). This CDR3 is CASSYLSSGNTIYF. CDR3 nucleotides: TGTGCCAGCAGTTACTTGAGCTCTGGAAACACCATATATTTT.

The chain carries TRBV24-1 and TRBJ2-1; a weak D match, TRBD1 (5 bases). Germline V gives CDR1 KGHDR, CDR2 SFDVKD. This CDR3 is built from 13 residues. Trimming left V 1 base short and J 14 bases short, with 14 bases between. CDR3 amino acids: CATSDFRRAPEFF. Here the CDR3 DNA reads TGTGCCACCAGTGATTTCCGCAGGGCCCCTGAGTTCTTC.

This rearrangement joins TRBV27 to TRBJ2-3, with 8 bases aligning to TRBD2. The CDR3 runs 16 residues. V lost 2 bases and J lost 4; bases outside the gene matches: 8. Germline CDR1 and CDR2: MNHEY and SMNVEV (reference sequence). CDR3 DNA: TGTGCCAGCAGTTTAAGCCGGGGGGGCGGGGCAGATACGCAGTATTTT. Protein product: CASSLSRGGGADTQYF.

This sequence joins TRBV18 and TRBJ2-7; D ambiguous. Germline V lookup: CDR1 KGHSH, CDR2 LQKENI. The germline V and J ends were trimmed by 0 bases and 8 bases, with 11 bases remaining between them. CDR3 length equals 13 residues. CDR3 sequence: CASSPPEPRQQYF. CDR3 sequence (DNA): TGTGCCAGCTCACCACCGGAGCCACGCCAGCAGTACTTC.

V usage is TRBV5-1 and J usage is TRBJ2-1; possibly TRBD1 for D (5 bases). This CDR3 comprises 16 residues. Germline CDR1 SGHRS, CDR2 YFSETQ. Trimming pared 4 bases from V and 0 bases from J, leaving 14 bases between. CDR3 DNA sequence: TGCGCCAGCAGCGCCGACAGCCCCGGCTCCTACAATGAGCAGTTCTTC. Translating gives CASSADSPGSYNEQFF.

V is TRBV18 and J is TRBJ2-1; unclear D gene. The germline CDR1 and CDR2 sequences are KGHSH and LQKENI. The CDR3 consists of 15 residues. Trimming cost V 3 bases and J 10 bases, with 19 bases left between them. The CDR3 DNA follows: TGTGCCAGCTCACCCTCCCGGGCCGCAGGACCCGAGCAGTTCTTC. Protein sequence: CASSPSRAAGPEQFF.

The chain recombines TRBV5-1 with TRBJ2-7; 12 bases are shared with TRBD2. The length of the CDR3 is 15 residues. The germline V gene has CDR1 SGHRS and CDR2 YFSETQ. The ends lost 3 bases at V and 4 bases at J; junction bases unmatched: 5. The CDR3 region is CASSSTGTSGYEQYF. For the CDR3, the DNA is TGCGCCAGCAGCTCCACCGGGACTAGCGGGTACGAGCAGTACTTC.

A single count supports this clonotype. The chain is built from TRBV20-1 and TRBJ1-4; weak D call: TRBD1 (5 bases). The CDR3 is made up of 14 amino acids. The V gene's germline CDR1 is DFQATT and CDR2 SNEGSKA (reference sequence). Trimming left V 3 bases short and J 8 bases short, with 16 bases between. CDR3 sequence (DNA): TGCAGTGCTAGCCGGGACGGTTCCCCCGAAAAACTGTTTTTT. It codes for CSASRDGSPEKLFF.

The chain couples TRBV29-1 to TRBJ1-2; D is uncertain. V lost 2 bases and J lost 4, with 5 bases in between. The germline gives CDR1 SQVTM, CDR2 ANQGSEA. CDR3 size: 11 residues. CDR3 DNA: TGCAGCGTTGAAAGGGCCTATGGCTACACCTTC. Its protein product is CSVERAYGYTF.

This clonotype has only a few counts. The chain carries TRBV6-2 or TRBV6-3 and TRBJ2-3; perhaps TRBD1 as D (6 bases). Germline lookup yields CDR1 MNHEY and CDR2 SVGEGT. V shed 6 bases and J shed 3 bases, with 10 bases lying between them. The CDR3 runs to 13 residues. The CDR3 DNA follows: TGTGCCAGCAGCCACAGGGAAACAGATACGCAGTATTTT. Its protein product is CASSHRETDTQYF.

There are a few counts of this clonotype. CDR3 DNA sequence: TGTGCCACCAGTGCCGAATGGGACGTCAATGAGCAGTTCTTC. This encodes CATSAEWDVNEQFF. The rearrangement uses TRBV24-1 and TRBJ2-1, with D perhaps assigned TRBD1 or TRBD2 (5 bases each). Germline-derived CDR1 and CDR2 are KGHDR and SFDVKD. V was pared by 5 bases and J by 6 bases, with 13 bases between. This CDR3 contains 14 residues.

The J gene is TRBJ2-7, the V gene TRBV27; 10 positions agree with TRBD2. The end of the DNA aligns better with TRBJ2-5, so the J call may be wrong. This CDR3 spans 14 amino acids. The germline V gene encodes CDR1 MNHEY and CDR2 SMNVEV (reference sequence). CDR3 nucleotide sequence: TGTGCCAGCAGTTCTAGCGGGGGAGGTGAGACCCAGTACTTC. Translation gives CASSSSGGGETQYF.

J is TRBJ1-4 and V is TRBV7-2; a weak D match, TRBD1 (6 bases). This CDR3 comprises 14 residues. V was pared by 5 bases and J by 5 bases, with 12 bases between. Looked up from germline, CDR1 is SGHTA and CDR2 is FQGNSA. The CDR3 nucleotides are TGTGCCAGCAGCGAGGACAGAAACAATGAAAAACTGTTTTTT. Amino acid sequence: CASSEDRNNEKLFF. Looking up the rest from reference TRBV7-2 and TRBJ1-4 gives the full variable domain: GAGVSQSPSNKVTEKGKDVELRCDPISGHTALYWYRQSLGQGLEFLIYFQGNSAPDKSGLPSDRFSAERTGGSVSTLTIQRTQQEDSAVYLCASSEDRNNEKLFFGSGTQLSVL.